The 25 T cell receptor beta chains reported below all come from one sample, sequenced in a study of tumor-infiltrating lymphocytes in primary liver carcinoma. Unsorted whole blood supplied the blood RNA, and germline DNA was isolated too. A constant-region primer primed TCR beta cDNA synthesis from 450 to 550 ng of total RNA. Three nested multiplex PCR rounds of slightly modified ARM-PCR generated TCR beta libraries. A C-beta reverse primer and TRBV1-TRBV30 forward primers served in each of the first two PCR rounds, at roughly 10 cycles apiece. Each CDR3 protein is one row after TCRdb ran MiXCR on the multiplex PCR reads. The table shows 190,000 or so distinct CDR3 sequences, with less than 65% occurring only once. Input material: peripheral blood. The receptors derive from a woman aged 60-70 years with primary liver carcinoma and hepatitis B virus infection.

The chain employs TRBV9 and TRBJ1-4; weak D call: TRBD1 (5 bases). Germline CDR1 reads SGDLS; CDR2 reads YYNGEE. The CDR3 sequence is 15 residues long. V was pared by 0 bases and J by 5 bases, with 11 bases between. This CDR3 reads CASSVGGYRNEKLFF. The CDR3 DNA reads as TGTGCCAGCAGCGTAGGGGGGTATAGGAATGAAAAACTGTTTTTT.

This clonotype was detected only a few times. The chain uses TRBV5-6 and TRBJ2-3; 11 nucleotides match TRBD1. The CDR3 is 16 residues long. CDR1 is SGHDT, CDR2 YYEEEE, per germline. J was trimmed by 3 bases and V by 1 base; bases with no gene match: 4. CDR3: CASSLKGQGVTDTQYF. The CDR3 nucleotides read TGTGCCAGCAGCTTGAAGGGACAGGGGGTGACAGATACGCAGTATTTT.

With regard to this clonotype: It may be a read error: a sequence one base away is much more abundant. The chain employs TRBV6-6 and TRBJ1-5; possible D gene TRBD1, 5 bases. This CDR3 contains 12 residues. CDR1 MNHNY and CDR2 SVGAGI come from the germline V gene (reference sequence). CDR3 sequence reads: CASSGQTFAEYF. Written as DNA, the CDR3 is TGTGCCAGCAGTGGACAAACGTTCGCCGAGTATTTT.

Notes on this clonotype: This may arise from a read error, as a much more abundant clone is one base away. The CDR3, as DNA: TGCAGCGTTTTACTGACAGGGTTTCTGTTCTTC. The encoded protein is CSVLLTGFLFF. V and J are TRBV29-1 and TRBJ2-1, with TRBD1 identical over 7 bases. V dropped 5 bases and J dropped 15; count of bases not matched to a gene: 10. The CDR3 has 11 amino acids. Germline lookup yields CDR1 SQVTM and CDR2 ANQGSEA.

This clonotype was found many times. The chain combines TRBV4-1 with TRBJ1-2, with a tentative D call TRBD1 (6 bases). The V end lost 0 bases, the J end lost 7 bases, and 18 bases lay between the germline ends. The CDR3 extends over 16 amino acids. The germline V gene encodes CDR1 MGHRA and CDR2 YSYEKL. CDR3 DNA: TGCGCCAGCAGCCAAGATCAGTGGACAGAATCGGGTGGCTACACCTTC. It encodes CASSQDQWTESGGYTF.

This clonotype was observed a few times. This may come from a read error, since a much larger clone is one base off. The CDR3 reads CASGAPRAGELFF. CDR3 nucleotide sequence: TGCGCCAGCGGCGCGCCCAGAGCCGGGGAGCTGTTTTTT. This sequence joins TRBV4-1 and TRBJ2-2; D remains unclear. Germline V gene sequence: CDR1 MGHRA, CDR2 YSYEKL. V was pared by 8 bases and J by 6 bases, with 13 bases between. This CDR3 has 13 residues.

This chain connects TRBV11-3 to TRBJ2-1; the match to TRBD1 covers 7 bases. V gave up 4 bases and J gave up 4 bases; unmatched junction bases: 13. Looked up from germline, CDR1 is SGHNT and CDR2 is YENEEA. The CDR3 length is 17 residues. CDR3 sequence reads: CASSSSFEQGKYNEQFF. CDR3 in DNA: TGTGCCAGCAGCTCCTCGTTTGAACAGGGGAAATACAATGAGCAGTTCTTC. Together with reference TRBV11-3 and TRBJ2-1, the CDR3 gives the full variable domain: EAGVVQSPRYKIIEKKQPVAFWCNPISGHNTLYWYLQNLGQGPELLIRYENEEAVDDSQLPKDRFSAERLKGVDSTLKIQPAELGDSAVYLCASSSSFEQGKYNEQFFGPGTRLTVL.

Regarding this clonotype: At one end, the junction sequence differs from germline, possibly due to a read error. The chain uses TRBV11-2 and TRBJ1-1; D gene unclear. This CDR3 contains 14 residues. From germline, CDR1 is SGHAT and CDR2 FQNNGV. The CDR3 spells CVSSLMPWNTEAFF. DNA for the CDR3: TGTGTCAGCAGCTTAATGCCTTGGAACACTGAAGCTTTCTTT.

Notes on this clonotype: Sequence at one end of the junction differs from germline and may be a read error. V gene TRBV5-1 combines with J gene TRBJ2-5, with D possibly matching TRBD2 (5 bases). This CDR3 comprises 14 residues. Per germline, CDR1 SGHRS and CDR2 YFSETQ. As DNA, the CDR3 is TGTGCCAGCAGCTTGGGAGCGCTGGGAGAGACCCAGTACTTC. Translation: CASSLGALGETQYF.

This clonotype was found many times. V usage is TRBV30 and J usage is TRBJ1-2, with D uncertain. The CDR3 has 14 amino acids. The germline CDR1 and CDR2 sequences are GTSNPN and SVGIG (reference sequence). V lost 2 bases and J 2 bases, leaving 12 bases between the germline ends. The CDR3 loop reads CAWSRSGLNYGYTF. The CDR3, as DNA: TGTGCCTGGAGTCGAAGCGGCCTGAACTATGGCTACACCTTC.

A word on this clonotype: A much bigger clone sits one base away, suggesting this may be a read error. This chain joins TRBV12-3 or TRBV12-4 and TRBJ1-6; TRBD1 might be the D (5 bases). The CDR3 is 17 amino acids. The V and J ends lost 3 bases and 0 bases respectively, with 12 bases between them. The CDR3 reads CASSLGRASSYNSPLHF. Written as DNA, the CDR3 is TGTGCCAGCAGTTTGGGCAGGGCGAGCTCCTATAATTCACCCCTCCACTTT.

About this clonotype itself: A much larger clonotype is one base distant, so this may be a read error. V gene TRBV5-5 combines with J gene TRBJ2-7, with TRBD2 matching 7 bases. Germline CDR1 is SGHKS and CDR2 is YYEKEE (reference sequence). The CDR3 consists of 15 residues. The CDR3 DNA reads TGTGCCAACAGCGTGGGACTACCCCAGAACTACGAGCAGTACTTC. The encoded protein is CANSVGLPQNYEQYF.

As concerns this clonotype: Relative to the germline gene, one junction end is altered; a read error may explain this. This chain joins TRBV11-2 and TRBJ2-5; no reliable D call. The CDR3 totals 13 residues. Germline V gene sequence: CDR1 SGHAT, CDR2 FQNNGV. CDR3 sequence: CGSSLKSMGTQYF. The CDR3 DNA follows: TGTGGCAGCAGCTTAAAATCCATGGGGACCCAGTACTTC.

J is TRBJ2-7 and V is TRBV29-1, with a weak D call TRBD2 (7 bases). V shed 3 bases and J shed 6 bases, with 15 bases lying between them. The germline gives CDR1 SQVTM, CDR2 ANQGSEA. The CDR3 consists of 13 residues. The CDR3 reads CSVDPGRGREQYF. The CDR3 DNA sequence: TGCAGCGTTGACCCTGGGCGGGGGCGCGAGCAGTACTTC.

This clonotype was observed at least ten times. The V gene is TRBV5-4, the J gene TRBJ2-7, with D possibly TRBD2 on 6 matching bases. With 5 bases removed from V and 0 bases from J, the gap between germline ends came to 15 bases. Germline assignment: CDR1 SGHNT and CDR2 YYREEE (reference sequence). There are 15 residues in the CDR3. In nucleotides, the CDR3 is TGTGCCAGCAGGGGTCCGGGAGTTGGCTCCTACGAGCAGTACTTC. It translates to CASRGPGVGSYEQYF.

This sequence joins TRBV5-1 and TRBJ1-1; possibly TRBD1 for D (5 bases). The V end was cut by 0 bases, the J end by 1 base, with 16 bases between. The CDR3 extends over 17 amino acids. CDR1 SGHRS and CDR2 YFSETQ come from the germline V gene. For the CDR3, the DNA is TGCGCCAGCAGCTTGGGGAGGTCGGGACTTCGGAACACTGAAGCTTTCTTT. Amino acids: CASSLGRSGLRNTEAFF.

Ten or more counts support this clonotype. The chain links TRBV11-2 to TRBJ2-7, with a weak D call TRBD2 (6 bases). The CDR3 is made up of 15 amino acids. Trimming took off 0 bases at V and 2 bases at J, with 11 bases between the two ends. Germline V lookup: CDR1 SGHAT, CDR2 FQNNGV. CDR3 nucleotides: TGTGCCAGCAGCTTAGACCCTGCGGGGACCTACGAGCAGTACTTC. Amino acids: CASSLDPAGTYEQYF. Filled out from reference TRBV11-2 and TRBJ2-7, the complete variable domain reads EAGVAQSPRYKIIEKRQSVAFWCNPISGHATLYWYQQILGQGPKLLIQFQNNGVVDDSQLPKDRFSAERLKGVDSTLKIQPAKLEDSAVYLCASSLDPAGTYEQYFGPGTRLTVT.

Regarding this clonotype: One junction end does not reproduce the germline sequence, and a read error may be involved. This chain links TRBV10-3 with TRBJ1-1, with 7 nucleotides matching TRBD1. Per germline, CDR1 ENHRY and CDR2 SYGVKD. The CDR3 runs to 15 residues. The chain's CDR3 is CAITRGTAMNTEASF. The CDR3 DNA is TGTGCCATCACGAGAGGGACAGCTATGAACACTGAGGCTTCCTTT.

This chain uses TRBV10-2 with TRBJ1-4; possibly TRBD1 for D (5 bases). CDR3 length: 14 residues. The germline V and J ends were trimmed by 6 bases and 6 bases, with 14 bases remaining between them. The V gene's germline CDR1 is WSHSY and CDR2 SAAADI. CDR3 region: CASRQKGLDEKLFF. Written as DNA, the CDR3 is TGCGCCAGCAGGCAAAAGGGACTGGATGAAAAACTGTTTTTT.

Ten or more counts support this clonotype. The chain combines TRBV5-1 with TRBJ2-7; D remains unclear. Trimming removed 1 base from V and 3 bases from J, with 11 bases in between. The CDR3 loop spans 14 amino acids. Looked up from germline, CDR1 is SGHRS and CDR2 is YFSETQ. Written as DNA, the CDR3 is TGCGCCAGCAGCTTGTTATCACAAGGCTACGAGCAGTACTTC. Its protein product is CASSLLSQGYEQYF.

This clonotype came up once. This is likely a read error, given that the CDR3 carries no conserved phenylalanine or tryptophan at its end. This chain connects TRBV6-6 to TRBJ1-5; D may be TRBD1 (6 bases). The CDR3 is 16 residues long. Germline V gives CDR1 MNHNY, CDR2 SVGAGI (reference sequence). As DNA, the CDR3 is TGTGCCAGCAATTACAGGTCGGGGGGCGACAATCAGCCCCAGCATTAT. This gives the protein CASNYRSGGDNQPQHY.

On this clonotype itself: A much bigger clone sits one base away, suggesting this may be a read error. Written as DNA, the CDR3 is TGCAGCGTCGCCGACGGAGGTACAGGGGAAAAACAGTTTTTT. It is translated as CSVADGGTGEKQFF. The V call is TRBV29-1, the J call TRBJ1-4, with 7 bases matching TRBD1. The CDR3 has 14 residues. The germline V gene has CDR1 SQVTM and CDR2 ANQGSEA. Together with reference TRBV29-1 and TRBJ1-4, the CDR3 gives the full variable domain: SAVISQKPSRDICQRGTSLTIQCQVDSQVTMMFWYRQQPGQSLTLIATANQGSEATYESGFVIDKFPISRPNLTFSTLTVSNMSPEDSSIYLCSVADGGTGEKQFFGSGTQLSVL.

This clonotype was seen only once. This chain links TRBV29-1 with TRBJ1-4; unclear D gene. Germline loops: CDR1 SQVTM, CDR2 ANQGSEA. Trimming took off 8 bases at V and 2 bases at J, with 18 bases between the two ends. CDR3 length: 15 residues. CDR3 loop: CSIGVGSGTNEKLFF. The CDR3 nucleotides are TGCAGCATTGGGGTAGGGAGTGGTACTAATGAAAAACTGTTTTTT.

The V gene is TRBV5-1, the J gene TRBJ2-3; D is perhaps TRBD2 (5 bases). Germline V CDR1 and CDR2: SGHRS, YFSETQ. V was shortened by 5 bases and J by 2 bases, with 12 bases between the two germline ends. The CDR3 sequence is 14 residues long. In DNA form, the CDR3 reads TGCGCCAGCAGACCCGGGATCACCACAGATACGCAGTATTTT. Amino acid sequence: CASRPGITTDTQYF.

This clonotype was seen repeatedly, ten times or more. The chain recombines TRBV5-6 with TRBJ1-5; TRBD1 matches at 7 bases. The CDR3 spans 18 residues. The V segment lost 1 base and the J segment 1 base; nucleotides outside the gene matches: 11. Germline loops: CDR1 SGHDT, CDR2 YYEEEE. The DNA for the CDR3 is TGTGCCAGCAGCTTGTTCTTGGCCCAGGACAGGAGCAATCAGCCCCAGCATTTT. Its protein product is CASSLFLAQDRSNQPQHF.